The 7 T cell receptor beta chains reported below all come from one sample, sequenced in a study of blood T cell repertoires in COVID-19. The data were produced by immunoSEQ multiplex PCR, yet TCRdb's version contains in-frame clones alone and is incomplete. The data hold 250,000 to 300,000 clones, with 89% observed a single time. Material for sequencing was peripheral blood. These receptors all come from a woman aged 40 to 50 who had recovered from COVID-19.

The genes are TRBV13 and TRBJ1-4; the match to TRBD1 covers 10 bases. CDR1 and CDR2 from the germline V gene are PRHDT and FYEKMQ (reference sequence). The V gene end was trimmed by 8 bases and the J gene end by 6 bases; junction bases not matched to a gene: 0. CDR3 length: 12 amino acids. DNA for the CDR3: TGTGCCAGCGGACAGGGGGATGAAAAACTGTTTTTT. As protein: CASGQGDEKLFF.

The J gene is TRBJ2-7, the V gene TRBV6-5; a possible D gene is TRBD2 (6 bases). There are 14 residues in the CDR3. Deletions cut 8 bases from V and 0 bases from J, with 14 bases between. Per germline, CDR1 MNHEY and CDR2 SVGAGI. The CDR3 nucleotides read TGTGCCAGCCGCGCCGGGACTGGCTCCTACGAGCAGTACGTC. Translated, it gives CASRAGTGSYEQYV.

This rearrangement joins TRBV9 to TRBJ2-5, with D perhaps matching TRBD2 (7 bases). Germline V gives CDR1 SGDLS, CDR2 YYNGEE. Trimming removed 4 bases at V and 1 base at J, with 14 bases between. The CDR3 extends over 15 amino acids. CDR3: CASSPRGALQETQYF. CDR3 coding DNA: TGTGCCAGCAGCCCACGGGGGGCCCTCCAAGAGACCCAGTACTTC. The variable domain in full, with the rest retrieved from reference TRBV9 and TRBJ2-5, is DSGVTQTPKHLITATGQRVTLRCSPRSGDLSVYWYQQSLDQGLQFLIQYYNGEERAKGNILERFSAQQFPDLHSELNLSSLELGDSALYFCASSPRGALQETQYFGPGTRLLVL.

The chain employs TRBV7-9 and TRBJ1-1; D is possibly TRBD1 (5 bases). Germline values: CDR1 SEHNR, CDR2 FQNEAQ (reference sequence). The length of the CDR3 is 14 residues. Trimming cost V 1 base and J 6 bases, with 12 bases left between them. The CDR3 nucleotides are TGTGCCAGCAGCTTAGTTCAGGGTGGGGCTGAAGCTTTCTTT. Its translation is CASSLVQGGAEAFF.

The chain carries TRBV5-1 and TRBJ2-3; unclear D gene. The length of the CDR3 is 14 residues. Germline V CDR1 and CDR2: SGHRS, YFSETQ. V shed 0 bases and J shed 5 bases, with 10 bases lying between them. CDR3 coding DNA: TGCGCCAGCAGCTTGGGGAGCTCCCAAGATACGCAGTATTTT. It encodes CASSLGSSQDTQYF.

The V and J genes are TRBV19 and TRBJ1-5; 8 nucleotides agree with TRBD1. Trimming cost V 5 bases and J 1 base; bases outside gene matches: 7. The CDR3 consists of 16 residues. CDR1 and CDR2 (germline): LNHDA, SQIVND (reference sequence). CDR3 coding DNA: TGTGCCAGTAGTGCCCGGACAGGGAGAAGCAATCAGCCCCAGCATTTT. Its translation: CASSARTGRSNQPQHF.

The chain couples TRBV2 to TRBJ1-1; D unclear. The CDR3 spans 10 residues. The ends were cut back, 6 bases at V and 7 bases at J, with 6 bases in the middle. CDR1 and CDR2 from the germline V gene are SNHLY and FYNNEI. The CDR3 loop reads CASREGEAFF. CDR3 nucleotide sequence: TGTGCCAGCAGGGAGGGTGAAGCTTTCTTT.